This T cell receptor (beta chain) was sequenced in a study of PD-L1 blockade in urothelial cancer. Study background: Prior chemotherapy regimens per patient numbered 0 to 3. Study-level findings and limits: Durable benefit was linked to greater 3-week expansion of tumor-associated blood clones.

TCRdb's copy holds only in-frame clones and misses some; the assay was immunoSEQ multiplex PCR. The sample includes around 45,000 clones, 83% of them seen just once. Trimming removed 4 bases at V and 4 bases at J, with 16 bases between. Germline-derived CDR1 and CDR2 are LGHNA and YNFKEQ. CDR3 length: 16 amino acids. With respect to this clone: The antigen is not known.

Time point of the sample: peripheral blood 6 weeks after treatment start. Metastatic or locally advanced urothelial carcinoma was present in the patients. The chain recombines TRBV4-2 with TRBJ1-4; D not resolved. This TCR was sampled from a man aged 60 to 75 with urothelial cancer. Source: PBMCs, taken around atezolizumab (anti-PD-L1) treatment. The CDR3 loop is CASSPSGSYVNEKLFF. The CDR3 nucleotides read TGTGCCAGCAGCCCCAGCGGATCATACGTTAATGAAAAACTGTTTTTT.